This entry describes one T cell receptor beta chain. Its antigen remains undetermined. It has no much larger one-base neighbor in the sample; base qualities were not kept. Deletion took 6 bases off V and 0 bases off J, with a span of 9 bases between the germline ends. Sequences LNHDA (CDR1) and SQIVND (CDR2) are obtained from the germline V gene (reference sequence). The cysteine opens and the phenylalanine closes a CDR3 of 14 amino acids. The read is trimmed to its CDR3 DNA, 42 bases read in frame from base 1. Library generation was performed with the immunoSEQ multiplex PCR assay. For most patients, high-throughput TCR-beta CDR3 sequencing of genomic DNA was performed by Adaptive Biotechnologies. Concerning the study's data processing: Adaptive's ImmunoSEQ software supplied the TCR sequencing data for roughly 17 patients, while MiXCR and VDJtools were used to process three other patients. Because the origin of CDR3 nucleotide sequences shared between donor and recipient could not be assigned, those sequences were removed. To be classed as alloreactive, a clone needed at least 2-fold expansion over unstimulated cells and a minimum CFSE-low frequency of 0.002% (template counts) or 0.001% (read counts). Clones detected in sequenced pre-transplant spleen, lymph node, or MLR CFSE-low populations of the donor or recipient were defined as mappable. The cumulative frequency of alloreactive clones was calculated as a percentage of all sequences, weighted by copy number. TCRdb holds this immuneACCESS table with in-frame rearrangements only. Some clones are missing; in checked studies, unresolved V genes explain under half, and the rest has no known cause. V and J calls and clone size follow that table, whereas D and trimming were derived from the DNA. The sample table holds tens of thousands of clones, of which roughly 89% were seen once. Together, the top ten hold 2.3% of the sample.

The record originates from a study of graft-versus-host responses after intestinal transplantation (dated by TCRdb to the early 2020s). A note on the overall study: The transplants that recipients got were multivisceral, liver-intestinal, or isolated intestinal. Every recipient was given anti-thymocyte globulin induction, then maintenance tacrolimus and steroids for 2 to 3 years. After intestinal transplantation, graft-versus-host and host-versus-graft alloreactive T cell clones were followed in the graft, circulation and bone marrow using bulk TCR-beta CDR3 sequencing. Alloreactive clones were identified by sequencing pre-transplant mixed lymphocyte reaction products and comparing these products with unstimulated pre-transplant donor and recipient T cells. The cohort enrolled about two dozen intestinal transplant recipients, one of whom was a retransplant, and 3 patients without pretransplant specimens were excluded. A peak of at least 4% donor T cells among recipient peripheral blood mononuclear cells was the definition used for donor T cell macrochimerism. Rather than being sequenced by the commercial service, samples from three later patients were sequenced in-house on an Illumina MiSeq and processed with MiXCR.

In the first month after transplant, blood samples were collected up to 4 times, and after that at least monthly when available. What the authors observed across the whole study: The relatively low number and heterogeneity of intestinal transplant patients limited the conclusions. GvH clones were found in recipient bone marrow, and some of the GvH clones appeared earlier in ileal mucosa or blood, which is consistent with an intestinal mucosal origin. Early after transplant, peak levels of circulating GvH clones were associated with declines in HvG clones. In patients with donor T cell macrochimerism, the allografts had high GvH to HvG T cell clonal ratios.

This chain joins TRBV19 to TRBJ2-4, with the identity of the D gene unclear. The input for sequencing was PBMCs, taken around 320 days after intestinal transplant. This clonotype was obtained from a human patient who received an intestinal transplant, so some T cells may come from the graft donor. The CDR3 here reads CASRGPGAKNIQYF. Read as DNA, the sequence is TGTGCCAGTAGGGGCCCGGGAGCCAAAAACATTCAGTACTTC.